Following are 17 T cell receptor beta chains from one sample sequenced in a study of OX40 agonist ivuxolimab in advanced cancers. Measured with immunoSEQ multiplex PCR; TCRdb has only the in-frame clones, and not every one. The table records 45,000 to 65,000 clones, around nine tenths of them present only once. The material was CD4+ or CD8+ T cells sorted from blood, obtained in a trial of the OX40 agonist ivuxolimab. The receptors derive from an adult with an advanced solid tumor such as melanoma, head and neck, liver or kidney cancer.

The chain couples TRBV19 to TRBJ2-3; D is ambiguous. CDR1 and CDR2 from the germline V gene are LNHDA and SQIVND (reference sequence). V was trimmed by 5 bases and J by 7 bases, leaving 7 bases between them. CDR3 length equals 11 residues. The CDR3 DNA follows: TGTGCCAGTAGTCCAGGCTATACGCAGTATTTT. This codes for CASSPGYTQYF.

The CDR3 spells CASSTGDSNQPQHF. CDR3 coding DNA: TGCGCCAGCAGCACCGGGGATTCCAATCAGCCCCAGCATTTT. The rearrangement links TRBV5-1 to TRBJ1-5, with D uncertain. V was trimmed by 4 bases and J by 3 bases, leaving 11 bases between them. CDR3 length equals 14 residues. Per germline, CDR1 SGHRS and CDR2 YFSETQ.

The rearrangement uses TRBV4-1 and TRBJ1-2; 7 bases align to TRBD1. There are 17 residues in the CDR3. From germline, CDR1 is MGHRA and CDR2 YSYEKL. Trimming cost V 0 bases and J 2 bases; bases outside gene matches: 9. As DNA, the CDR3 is TGCGCCAGCAGCCAAGAATACAGGGGAGGGCAGAACTATGGCTACACCTTC. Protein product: CASSQEYRGGQNYGYTF.

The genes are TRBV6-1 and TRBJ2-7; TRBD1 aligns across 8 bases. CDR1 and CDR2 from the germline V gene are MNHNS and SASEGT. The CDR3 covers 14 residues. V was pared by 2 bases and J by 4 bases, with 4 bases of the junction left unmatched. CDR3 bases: TGTGCCAGCAGTGAAACTTACAGGGGGTACGAGCAGTACTTC. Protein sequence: CASSETYRGYEQYF.

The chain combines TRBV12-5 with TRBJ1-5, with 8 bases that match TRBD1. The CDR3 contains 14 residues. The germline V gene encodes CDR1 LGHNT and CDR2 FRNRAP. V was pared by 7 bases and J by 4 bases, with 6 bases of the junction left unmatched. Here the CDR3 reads CASASGGVNQPQHF. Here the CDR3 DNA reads TGTGCTAGTGCCTCAGGGGGCGTGAATCAGCCCCAGCATTTT.

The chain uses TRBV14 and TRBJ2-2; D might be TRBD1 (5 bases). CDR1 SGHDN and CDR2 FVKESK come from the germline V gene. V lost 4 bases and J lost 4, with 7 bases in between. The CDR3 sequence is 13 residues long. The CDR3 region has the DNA TGTGCCAGCAGCCCTAGGGGCACCGGGGAGCTGTTTTTT. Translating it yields CASSPRGTGELFF.

The CDR3 DNA reads TGTGCCAGCAGTTTTTGGAGGGGACATAGCAATCAGCCCCAGCATTTT. It translates to CASSFWRGHSNQPQHF. This chain connects TRBV27 to TRBJ1-5, with D perhaps TRBD1 (6 bases). The CDR3 covers 16 residues. V was cut by 3 bases and J by 0 bases, with 12 bases left in between. Germline CDR1 reads MNHEY; CDR2 reads SMNVEV (reference sequence).

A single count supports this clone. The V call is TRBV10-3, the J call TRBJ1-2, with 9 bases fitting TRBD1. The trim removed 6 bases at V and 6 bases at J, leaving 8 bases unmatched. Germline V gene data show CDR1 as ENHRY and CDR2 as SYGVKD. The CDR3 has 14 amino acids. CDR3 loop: CAISGTGGGDGYTF. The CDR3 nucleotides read TGTGCCATCAGCGGAACAGGGGGCGGTGATGGCTACACCTTC.

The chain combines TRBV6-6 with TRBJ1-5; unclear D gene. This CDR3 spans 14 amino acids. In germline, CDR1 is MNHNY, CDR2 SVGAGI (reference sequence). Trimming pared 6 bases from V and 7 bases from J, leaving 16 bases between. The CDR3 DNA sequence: TGTGCCAGCAGCCCCGGACGGGGTGGACAGCCCCAGCATTTT. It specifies CASSPGRGGQPQHF.

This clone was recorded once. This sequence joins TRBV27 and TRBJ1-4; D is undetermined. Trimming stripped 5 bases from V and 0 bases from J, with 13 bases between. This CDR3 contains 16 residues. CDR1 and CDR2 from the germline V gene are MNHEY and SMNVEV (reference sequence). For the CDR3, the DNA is TGTGCCAGCAGTCCTCTATTGCGGGCAACTAATGAAAAACTGTTTTTT. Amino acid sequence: CASSPLLRATNEKLFF.

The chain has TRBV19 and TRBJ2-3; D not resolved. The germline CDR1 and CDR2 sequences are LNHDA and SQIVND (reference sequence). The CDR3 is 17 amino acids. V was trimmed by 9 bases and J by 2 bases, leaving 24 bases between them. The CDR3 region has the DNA TGTGCCAGCTCGCTATTCTGGTCCGGCAGAGACACAGATACGCAGTATTTT. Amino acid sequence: CASSLFWSGRDTDTQYF.

CDR3 in DNA: TGTGCCAGCAGTGGAGAGTTTTATTATAATGAGCAGTTCTTC. Translating gives CASSGEFYYNEQFF. The chain couples TRBV6-1 to TRBJ2-1, with D uncertain. Germline V gene lookup returns CDR1 MNHNS and CDR2 SASEGT. Trimming removed 4 bases at V and 7 bases at J, with 14 bases between. The CDR3 is 14 residues long.

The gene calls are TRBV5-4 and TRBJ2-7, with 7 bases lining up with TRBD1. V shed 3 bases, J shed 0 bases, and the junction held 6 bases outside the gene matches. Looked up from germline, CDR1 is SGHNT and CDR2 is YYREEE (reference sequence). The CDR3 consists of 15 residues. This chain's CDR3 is CASSSRDRSSYEQYF. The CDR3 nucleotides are TGTGCCAGCAGCTCCCGGGACAGAAGCTCCTACGAGCAGTACTTC.

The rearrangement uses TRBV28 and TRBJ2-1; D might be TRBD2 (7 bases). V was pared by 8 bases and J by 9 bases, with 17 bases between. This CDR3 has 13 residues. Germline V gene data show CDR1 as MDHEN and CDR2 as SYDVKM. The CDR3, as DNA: TGTGCCAGCCCCGCCGGGGGCGGGGGTGAGCAGTTCTTC. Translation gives CASPAGGGGEQFF.

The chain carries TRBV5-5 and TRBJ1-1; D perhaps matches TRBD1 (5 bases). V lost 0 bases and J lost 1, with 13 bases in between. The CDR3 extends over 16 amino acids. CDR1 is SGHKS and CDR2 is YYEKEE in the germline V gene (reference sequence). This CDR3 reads CASSLGAGRENTEAFF. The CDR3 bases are TGTGCCAGCAGCTTGGGGGCAGGCAGGGAGAACACTGAAGCTTTCTTT.

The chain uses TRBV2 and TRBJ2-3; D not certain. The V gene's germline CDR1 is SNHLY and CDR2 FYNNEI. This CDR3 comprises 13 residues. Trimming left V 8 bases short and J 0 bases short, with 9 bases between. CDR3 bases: TGTGCCAGCCGTGGCGATAGCACAGATACGCAGTATTTT. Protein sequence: CASRGDSTDTQYF.

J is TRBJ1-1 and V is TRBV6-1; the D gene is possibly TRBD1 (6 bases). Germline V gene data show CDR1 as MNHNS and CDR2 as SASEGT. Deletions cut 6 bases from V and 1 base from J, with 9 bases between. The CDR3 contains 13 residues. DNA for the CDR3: TGTGCCAGCAGGGACAGATCGAACACTGAAGCTTTCTTT. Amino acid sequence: CASRDRSNTEAFF.